Sequencing of this T cell receptor beta chain was carried out in a study of cytomegalovirus exposure and HLA in healthy donors. Notes on the study in general: It was reported that TCR beta sequences correctly inferred the HLA-A and HLA-B alleles for most subjects. Indistinguishable V segments such as TRBV6-2 and TRBV6-3 were excluded. Among the CMV-associated chains, three were confirmed in vitro as specific for CMV antigens. TCR beta chain V- and J-gene trimming was linked, in a later analysis, to a missense variant in DCLRE1C.

Of note for this clone: As yet, its antigen is unknown.

Germline lookup yields CDR1 LNHNV and CDR2 YYDKDF (reference sequence). The CDR3 contains 15 residues. V trimming: 2 bases; J trimming: 5 bases; junction bases outside the gene matches: 3. The study ran its PCR with 60 Vbeta and 13 Jbeta primers. Generated by immunoSEQ multiplex PCR, the TCRdb table keeps only in-frame clones and is missing some. Found here are 100,000 or so clones, approximately 80% of them singletons; the top ten hold approximately 5.6%. The chain couples TRBV15 to TRBJ2-5; 12 bases map to TRBD2. Sequenced input: PBMCs. The receptor comes from a man aged 30-40 years in good health and CMV-seropositive. The CDR3 coding sequence is TGTGCCACCAGCAGACCTACTAGCGGGGGGGAGACCCAGTACTTC. Protein product: CATSRPTSGGETQYF.